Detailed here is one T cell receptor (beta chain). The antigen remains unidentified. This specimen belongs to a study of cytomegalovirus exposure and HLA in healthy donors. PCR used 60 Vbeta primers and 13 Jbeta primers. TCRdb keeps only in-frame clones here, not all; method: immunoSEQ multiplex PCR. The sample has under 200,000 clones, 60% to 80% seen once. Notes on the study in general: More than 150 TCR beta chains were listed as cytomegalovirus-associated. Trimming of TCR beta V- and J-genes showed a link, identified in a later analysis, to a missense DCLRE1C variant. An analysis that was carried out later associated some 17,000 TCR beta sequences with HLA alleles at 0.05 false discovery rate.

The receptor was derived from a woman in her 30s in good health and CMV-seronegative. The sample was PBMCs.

CDR3: CASSQDLAGGLPTDTDTQYF. CDR3 coding DNA: TGTGCCAGCAGCCAAGATCTAGCGGGGGGCCTACCTACCGACACAGATACGCAGTATTTT. The V and J genes are TRBV4-2 and TRBJ2-3, with 11 bases fitting TRBD2. Germline V gene data show CDR1 as LGHNA and CDR2 as YNFKEQ. This CDR3 comprises 20 residues. V was clipped by 0 bases and J by 2 bases; unmatched bases: 13.